This TCR beta chain derives from a study of read filtering for tumor transcriptome and immune sequencing. Study overall: Patients were 17 to 20 male and approximately 15 female, mean age roughly 68 years, range 47 to 80.

Remarks on this clonotype: At one end, the junction sequence differs from germline, possibly due to a read error.

This CDR3 comprises 15 residues. The V gene's germline CDR1 is MDHEN and CDR2 SYDVKM. This library used 300 to 450 ng RNA and molecular barcoded adaptors spanning alpha/delta and beta/gamma chains. TCRdb recomputed calls from the reads with MiXCR, one row per CDR3 protein. Of approximately 90,000 distinct CDR3 sequences listed, roughly 21% are singletons. The genes are TRBV28 and TRBJ2-1; tentatively, D is TRBD2 (6 bases). This receptor was obtained from a donor aged 40 or over with multiple myeloma. Material for sequencing was a population of CD138-negative cells sorted from bone marrow. CDR3 nucleotide sequence: TGTGCCAGCAGTTGGGGCGGGGTGGCCTACAATGAGCATTTCTTC. This sequence encodes CASSWGGVAYNEHFF.